The 21 T cell receptor beta chains presented below share a single source sample, sequenced in a study of cytomegalovirus exposure and HLA in healthy donors. PCR involved 60 Vbeta and 13 Jbeta primers. Generated by immunoSEQ multiplex PCR, the TCRdb table keeps only in-frame clones and is missing some. The data contain 150,000 to 200,000 clones, around three quarters of them singletons. What was sequenced was PBMCs. All receptors derive from a man aged 30 to 39 in good health and CMV-seronegative.

J is TRBJ2-3 and V is TRBV30; tentatively, D is TRBD1 (6 bases). CDR1 is GTSNPN and CDR2 is SVGIG in the germline V gene (reference sequence). V was trimmed by 3 bases and J by 6 bases, leaving 13 bases between them. This CDR3 has 13 residues. In nucleotides, the CDR3 is TGTGCCTGGAGGACTCCAGGGGCTGATACGCAGTATTTT. Its translation is CAWRTPGADTQYF.

The CDR3 region is CRDNEQFF. Written as DNA, the CDR3 is TGCCGAGACAATGAGCAGTTCTTC. The rearrangement joins TRBV29-1 to TRBJ2-1; D uncertain. This CDR3 comprises 8 residues. Germline V gene data show CDR1 as SQVTM and CDR2 as ANQGSEA.

V gene TRBV21-1 combines with J gene TRBJ1-2. TRBV21-1 is a pseudogene. The CDR3 is 14 amino acids. DNA for the CDR3: TGTGCCAGCAGCAAAAGGAGCCGACCGAGGGGCTACACCTTC. It encodes CASSKRSRPRGYTF.

The V call is TRBV28, the J call TRBJ1-2; D perhaps matches TRBD1 (6 bases). Deletions cut 1 base from V and 0 bases from J, with 15 bases between. The V gene's germline CDR1 is MDHEN and CDR2 SYDVKM. This CDR3 comprises 17 residues. CDR3 in amino acids: CASSLSPRGLANYGYTF. CDR3 bases: TGTGCCAGCAGTTTATCCCCCAGGGGATTGGCTAACTATGGCTACACCTTC.

The rearrangement links TRBV16 to TRBJ1-5; D call uncertain. Germline CDR1 and CDR2: KGHSY and FQNENV. V lost 1 base, J lost 4 bases, and 8 bases lay in between. The CDR3 has 14 amino acids. The CDR3 loop is CASSQFRTNQPQHF. Written as DNA, the CDR3 is TGTGCCAGCAGCCAATTTAGAACTAATCAGCCCCAGCATTTT.

The V and J genes are TRBV28 and TRBJ2-7; 8 bases are a match to TRBD2. CDR1 and CDR2 (germline): MDHEN, SYDVKM. With V trimmed by 3 bases and J by 3 bases, 1 base remained unmatched. This CDR3 has 13 amino acids. CDR3 sequence reads: CASSFGTSYEQYF. The CDR3, as DNA: TGTGCCAGCAGTTTTGGGACTAGCTACGAGCAGTACTTC.

This clone was picked up one time. V usage is TRBV7-2 and J usage is TRBJ2-7; 9 bases line up with TRBD2. J lost 5 bases, V lost 4 bases, and 9 bases had no gene match. The CDR3 length is 15 residues. The germline gives CDR1 SGHTA, CDR2 FQGNSA. The CDR3 reads CASSSSLASGNEQYF. The CDR3 bases are TGTGCCAGCAGCTCTTCTTTGGCTAGCGGGAACGAGCAGTACTTC.

Turning to this clone: Distinct nucleotide sequences in the sample also encode this CDR3. The chain recombines TRBV2 with TRBJ1-1, with D unresolved. Trimming stripped 0 bases from V and 5 bases from J, with 7 bases between. CDR3 length equals 13 residues. Per the germline V gene, CDR1 is SNHLY and CDR2 is FYNNEI. The CDR3 DNA reads TGTGCCAGCAGTGAAGCGCGAGGAACTGAAGCTTTCTTT. This gives the protein CASSEARGTEAFF.

This clone turned up a few times. The V and J genes are TRBV15 and TRBJ1-4; 9 bases line up with TRBD1. In germline, CDR1 is LNHNV, CDR2 YYDKDF (reference sequence). With 1 base clipped from V and 8 bases from J, the junction kept 5 bases outside the gene matches. The CDR3 extends over 15 amino acids. CDR3: CATSRVGTGYEKLFF. CDR3 nucleotides: TGTGCCACCAGCAGAGTAGGGACAGGGTACGAAAAACTGTTTTTT.

This chain connects TRBV2 to TRBJ2-7; TRBD1 matches 9 bases. The CDR3 has 13 residues. Per the germline V gene, CDR1 is SNHLY and CDR2 is FYNNEI. Trimming at V came to 6 bases and at J to 3 bases, leaving 3 bases not matched to a gene. CDR3 protein: CASRRDRVYEQYF. For the CDR3, the DNA is TGTGCCAGCAGGCGGGACAGGGTCTACGAGCAGTACTTC.

The chain is built from TRBV28 and TRBJ2-7, with no clear D. Between the trimmed V and J ends, which lost 5 bases and 1 base, there was a span of 9 bases. The CDR3 is made up of 13 amino acids. The germline CDR1 and CDR2 sequences are MDHEN and SYDVKM. The CDR3 here is CASSRVFSYEQYF. CDR3 coding DNA: TGTGCCAGCAGTCGGGTCTTTTCCTACGAGCAGTACTTC. Complete variable domain (other parts from reference TRBV28 and TRBJ2-7): DVKVTQSSRYLVKRTGEKVFLECVQDMDHENMFWYRQDPGLGLRLIYFSYDVKMKEKGDIPEGYSVSREKKERFSLILESASTNQTSMYLCASSRVFSYEQYFGPGTRLTVT.

This clone was counted a few times. The rearrangement joins TRBV5-1 to TRBJ1-4, with D unclear. Trimming shortened V by 0 bases and J by 6 bases, and 9 bases separated the two germline ends. Germline lookup yields CDR1 SGHRS and CDR2 YFSETQ. This CDR3 contains 14 residues. The CDR3 sequence is CASSLASDYEKLFF. CDR3 in DNA: TGCGCCAGCAGCTTGGCGTCAGATTATGAAAAACTGTTTTTT. The full variable domain, in which reference TRBV5-1 and TRBJ1-4 provide the parts outside the CDR3, is KAGVTQTPRYLIKTRGQQVTLSCSPISGHRSVSWYQQTPGQGLQFLFEYFSETQRNKGNFPGRFSGRQFSNSRSEMNVSTLELGDSALYLCASSLASDYEKLFFGSGTQLSVL.

The V and J genes are TRBV5-1 and TRBJ1-6, with D perhaps TRBD1 (6 bases). The V end lost 1 base, the J end lost 9 bases, and 14 bases lay between the germline ends. Germline CDR1 and CDR2: SGHRS and YFSETQ. The CDR3 contains 15 residues. The DNA of the CDR3 is TGCGCCAGCAGCTTGTCCTCAGGGGAGGGTTCACCCCTCCACTTT. It is translated as CASSLSSGEGSPLHF.

This chain joins TRBV30 and TRBJ2-1, with 7 bases that match TRBD2. With V trimmed by 4 bases and J by 0 bases, 12 bases remained unmatched. The V gene's germline CDR1 is GTSNPN and CDR2 SVGIG (reference sequence). This CDR3 has 17 amino acids. The CDR3: CAWNKLGAGFSYNEQFF. CDR3 coding DNA: TGTGCCTGGAACAAACTGGGAGCGGGATTCTCCTACAATGAGCAGTTCTTC.

The CDR3 DNA reads TGTGCCAGTAGTAATCCCGGACTAGCGGAGACCTACAATGAGCAGTTCTTC. Translating gives CASSNPGLAETYNEQFF. The V call is TRBV19, the J call TRBJ2-1; TRBD2 aligns across 10 bases. V shed 4 bases and J 2 bases; nucleotides not matched to a gene: 8. Germline assignment: CDR1 LNHDA and CDR2 SQIVND (reference sequence). The CDR3 loop spans 17 amino acids.

This rearrangement joins TRBV5-1 to TRBJ2-7, with 10 positions matching TRBD1. Trimming cost V 6 bases and J 3 bases; bases outside gene matches: 9. Germline CDR1 and CDR2: SGHRS and YFSETQ. The CDR3 length is 15 residues. Here the CDR3 DNA reads TGCGCCAGCACCTCCCGGGGACAGGGGAACTACGAGCAGTACTTC. The encoded protein is CASTSRGQGNYEQYF.

This clone was counted only a few times. The chain employs TRBV6-5 and TRBJ2-3, with D perhaps matching TRBD1 (6 bases). Germline V gene data show CDR1 as MNHEY and CDR2 as SVGAGI. V was clipped by 2 bases and J by 0 bases, with 9 bases between them. There are 15 residues in the CDR3. The CDR3 here is CASSYPRGSTDTQYF. The CDR3 bases are TGTGCCAGCAGTTACCCCAGGGGTAGCACAGATACGCAGTATTTT.

The chain links TRBV15 to TRBJ2-1, with TRBD1 matching 7 bases. V lost 0 bases and J lost 10; bases outside the gene matches: 6. CDR3 length: 14 amino acids. CDR1 and CDR2 (germline): LNHNV, YYDKDF (reference sequence). Here the CDR3 DNA reads TGTGCCACCAGCAGAGAGGGCCAGGGGGACGAGCAGTTCTTC. Protein: CATSREGQGDEQFF.

The rearrangement links TRBV20-1 to TRBJ1-2; D uncertain. Germline CDR1 is DFQATT and CDR2 is SNEGSKA (reference sequence). V shed 3 bases and J shed 8 bases, with 10 bases lying between them. This CDR3 has 11 amino acids. Written as DNA, the CDR3 is TGCAGTGCTAGTTCCGTTTCGGGCTACACCTTC. Translation gives CSASSVSGYTF.

J is TRBJ1-5 and V is TRBV5-6; tentative D call: TRBD1 (5 bases). V lost 1 base and J lost 7, with 12 bases in between. The CDR3 is made up of 14 amino acids. In germline, CDR1 is SGHDT, CDR2 YYEEEE. CDR3 residues: CASSLSGREQPQHF. The CDR3 nucleotides are TGTGCCAGCAGCTTGTCTGGCAGGGAACAGCCCCAGCATTTT.

In DNA form, the CDR3 reads TGTGCCAGCAGCGCAATGACTAGCGGGATAACAGATACGCAGTATTTT. This encodes CASSAMTSGITDTQYF. The genes are TRBV7-3 and TRBJ2-3, with 11 bases identical to TRBD2. The trim removed 5 bases at V and 3 bases at J, leaving 7 bases unmatched. The CDR3 length is 16 residues. Germline CDR1 reads SGHTA; CDR2 reads FQGTGA.